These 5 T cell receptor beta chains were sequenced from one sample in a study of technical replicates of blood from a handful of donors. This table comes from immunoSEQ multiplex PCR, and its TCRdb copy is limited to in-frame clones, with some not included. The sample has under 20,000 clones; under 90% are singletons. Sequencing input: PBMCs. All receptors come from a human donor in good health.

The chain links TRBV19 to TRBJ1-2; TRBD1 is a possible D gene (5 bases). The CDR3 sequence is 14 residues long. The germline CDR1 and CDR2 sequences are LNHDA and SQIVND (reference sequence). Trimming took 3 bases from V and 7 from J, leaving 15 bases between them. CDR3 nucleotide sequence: TGTGCCAGTAGTATTGCAGGGCCCGCAGGTGGCTACACCTTC. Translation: CASSIAGPAGGYTF. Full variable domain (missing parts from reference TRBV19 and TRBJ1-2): DGGITQSPKYLFRKEGQNVTLSCEQNLNHDAMYWYRQDPGQGLRLIYYSQIVNDFQKGDIAEGYSVSREKKESFPLTVTSAQKNPTAFYLCASSIAGPAGGYTFGSGTRLTVV.

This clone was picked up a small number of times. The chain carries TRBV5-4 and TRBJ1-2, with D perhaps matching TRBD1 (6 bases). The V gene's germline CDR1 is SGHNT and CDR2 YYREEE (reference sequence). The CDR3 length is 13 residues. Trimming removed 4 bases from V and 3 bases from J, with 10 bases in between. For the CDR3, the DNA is TGTGCCAGCAGCCCCGAGGGGGACTATGGCTACACCTTC. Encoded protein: CASSPEGDYGYTF.

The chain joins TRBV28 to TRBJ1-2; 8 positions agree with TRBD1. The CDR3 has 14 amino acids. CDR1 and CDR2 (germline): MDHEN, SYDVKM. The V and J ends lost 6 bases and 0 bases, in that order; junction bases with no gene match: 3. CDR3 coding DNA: TGTGCCAGCAGGGGACAGGCCTCTAACTATGGCTACACCTTC. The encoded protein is CASRGQASNYGYTF.

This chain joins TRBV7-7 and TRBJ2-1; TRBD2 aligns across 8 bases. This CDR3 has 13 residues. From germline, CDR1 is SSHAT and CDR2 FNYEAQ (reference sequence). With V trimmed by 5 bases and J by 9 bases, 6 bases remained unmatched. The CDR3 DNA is TGTGCCAGCAGCACGGGACTAGTCAGTGAGCAGTTCTTC. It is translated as CASSTGLVSEQFF.

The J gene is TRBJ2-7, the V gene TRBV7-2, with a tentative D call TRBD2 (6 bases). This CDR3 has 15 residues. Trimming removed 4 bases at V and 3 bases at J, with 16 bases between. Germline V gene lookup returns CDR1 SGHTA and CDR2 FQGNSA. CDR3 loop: CASSSPTRSLYEQYF. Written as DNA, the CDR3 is TGTGCCAGCAGCTCACCGACTAGGTCCCTCTACGAGCAGTACTTC.